Reported below is one T cell receptor (beta chain). The antigen is unknown. V lost 2 bases and J lost 4, with 14 bases in between. The CDR3 covers 14 residues. CDR1 is DFQATT, CDR2 SNEGSKA, per germline (reference sequence). TCRdb ran MiXCR on the 5' RACE reads and lists one entry per CDR3 protein. The sample lists 450,000 to 650,000 distinct CDR3 sequences; roughly 14% were seen once. This sample stems from a study of T cells after yellow fever vaccination. Study-wide context: Any fraction with a low cell number was prepared using SMART-Seq v4 Ultra Low Input.

Study-wide points: The booster response re-showed most primary clones: 95% to 96% CD4, approximately 90% CD8.

The TCR was taken from a man between 25 and 39 years old who received the YFV17D yellow fever vaccine. This rearrangement joins TRBV20-1 to TRBJ2-5; D is ambiguous. Sequences were derived from PBMCs, sampled on the day of the yellow fever booster vaccination. The CDR3 bases are TGCAGTGCTAGAATCCCTGGATCTAGAGAGACCCAGTACTTC. It translates to CSARIPGSRETQYF.